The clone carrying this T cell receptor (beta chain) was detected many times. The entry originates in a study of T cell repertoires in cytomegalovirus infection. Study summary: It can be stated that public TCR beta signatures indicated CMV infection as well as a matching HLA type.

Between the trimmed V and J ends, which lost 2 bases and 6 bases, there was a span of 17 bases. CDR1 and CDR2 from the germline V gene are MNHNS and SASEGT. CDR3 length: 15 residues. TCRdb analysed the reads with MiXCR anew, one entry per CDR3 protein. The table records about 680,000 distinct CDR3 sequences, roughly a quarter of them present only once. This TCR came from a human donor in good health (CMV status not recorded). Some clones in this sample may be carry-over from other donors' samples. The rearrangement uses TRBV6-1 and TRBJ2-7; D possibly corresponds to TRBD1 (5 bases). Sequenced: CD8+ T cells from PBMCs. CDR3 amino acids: CASSESQGQTREQYV. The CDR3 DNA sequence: TGTGCCAGCAGTGAAAGCCAGGGCCAGACTCGCGAGCAGTACGTC.